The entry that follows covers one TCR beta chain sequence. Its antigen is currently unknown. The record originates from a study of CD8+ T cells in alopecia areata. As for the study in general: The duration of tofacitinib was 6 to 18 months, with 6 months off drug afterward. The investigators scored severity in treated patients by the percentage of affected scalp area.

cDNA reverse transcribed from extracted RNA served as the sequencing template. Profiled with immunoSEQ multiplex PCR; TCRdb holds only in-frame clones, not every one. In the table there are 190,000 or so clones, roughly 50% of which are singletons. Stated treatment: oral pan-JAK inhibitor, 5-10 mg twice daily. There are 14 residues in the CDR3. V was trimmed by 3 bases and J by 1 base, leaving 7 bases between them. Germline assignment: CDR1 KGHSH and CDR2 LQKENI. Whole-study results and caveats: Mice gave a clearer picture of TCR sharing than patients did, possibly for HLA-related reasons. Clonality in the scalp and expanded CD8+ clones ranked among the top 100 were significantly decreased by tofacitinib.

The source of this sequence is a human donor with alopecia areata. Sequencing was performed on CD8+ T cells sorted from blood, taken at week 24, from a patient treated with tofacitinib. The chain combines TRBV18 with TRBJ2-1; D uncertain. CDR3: CASSPAGSYNEQFF. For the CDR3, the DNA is TGTGCCAGCTCACCGGCAGGATCCTACAATGAGCAGTTCTTC.